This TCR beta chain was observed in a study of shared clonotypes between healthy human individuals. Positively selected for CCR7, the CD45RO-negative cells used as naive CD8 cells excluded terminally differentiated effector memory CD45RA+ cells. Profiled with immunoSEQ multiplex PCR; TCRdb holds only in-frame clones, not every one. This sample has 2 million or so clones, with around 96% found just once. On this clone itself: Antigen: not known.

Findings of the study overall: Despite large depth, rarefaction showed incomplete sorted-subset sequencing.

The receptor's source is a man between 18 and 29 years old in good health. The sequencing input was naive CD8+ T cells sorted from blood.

This CDR3 is CASSYSPELMNTEAFF. CDR3 nucleotide sequence: TGTGCCAGCAGTTACTCGCCGGAGCTCATGAACACTGAAGCTTTCTTT. V gene TRBV6-5 combines with J gene TRBJ1-1; no reliable D call. CDR3 length equals 16 residues. Germline V CDR1 and CDR2: MNHEY, SVGAGI. V was shortened by 0 bases and J by 0 bases, with 11 bases between the two germline ends.